This TCR beta chain was captured in a study of cytomegalovirus exposure and HLA in healthy donors. Study-wide points: In vitro assays verified that three CMV-associated chains recognized CMV antigens specifically. For cytomegalovirus status, the classifier reportedly gave diagnoses with high specificity and sensitivity. For most TCR sequences rarity was the rule, although some public TCRs occurred in many donors.

Sequencing used immunoSEQ multiplex PCR; TCRdb keeps in-frame clones, though not all of them. The profile shows 50,000 to 65,000 clones, approximately 89% of them singletons. With respect to this clone: Its specificity is unknown.

With 0 bases clipped from V and 1 base from J, the junction kept 21 bases outside the gene matches. The length of the CDR3 is 22 residues. Germline V gene lookup returns CDR1 SGDLS and CDR2 YYNGEE. This chain joins TRBV9 and TRBJ2-1; the match to TRBD2 covers 8 bases. This TCR derives from a woman aged 18-29 years in good health and CMV-seropositive. Sequenced input: PBMCs. CDR3 nucleotides: TGTGCCAGCAGCGTAGGCGGATTAGGTAGGCTAGCGGGCGGCCGGTCCTACAATGAGCAGTTCTTC. Amino acids: CASSVGGLGRLAGGRSYNEQFF.